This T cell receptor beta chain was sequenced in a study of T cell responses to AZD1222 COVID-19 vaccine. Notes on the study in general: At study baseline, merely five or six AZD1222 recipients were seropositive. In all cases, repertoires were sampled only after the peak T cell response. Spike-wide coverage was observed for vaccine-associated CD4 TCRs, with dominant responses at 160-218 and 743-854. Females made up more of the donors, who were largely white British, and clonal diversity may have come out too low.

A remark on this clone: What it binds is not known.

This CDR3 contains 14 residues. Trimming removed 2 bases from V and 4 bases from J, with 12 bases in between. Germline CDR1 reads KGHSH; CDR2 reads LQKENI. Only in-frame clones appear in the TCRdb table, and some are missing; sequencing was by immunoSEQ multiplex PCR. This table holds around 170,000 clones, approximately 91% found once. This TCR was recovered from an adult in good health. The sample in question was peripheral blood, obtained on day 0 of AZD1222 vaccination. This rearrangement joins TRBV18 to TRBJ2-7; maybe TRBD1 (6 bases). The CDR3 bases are TGTGCCAGCTCACCAGCAGGGGTACGGTACGAGCAGTACTTC. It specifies CASSPAGVRYEQYF.